One sample yielded the 16 T cell receptor beta chains listed below, sequenced in a study of long-term antiretroviral therapy in people with HIV. At the survey level, the v3.0 immunoSEQ assay was run. Produced via immunoSEQ multiplex PCR; TCRdb's table is partial and in-frame only. The sample lists some 22,000 clones; roughly 85% were seen once. The sequencing used unsorted PBMCs, collected 4.1 years after starting antiretroviral therapy. The source of these receptors is a woman aged 40 to 49 with HIV.

V is TRBV11-3 and J is TRBJ2-1, with a weak D call TRBD2 (6 bases). V was clipped by 5 bases and J by 9 bases, with 17 bases between them. The CDR3 covers 14 residues. Germline lookup yields CDR1 SGHNT and CDR2 YENEEA. The CDR3 region is CASSPTPTGVEQFF. Here the CDR3 DNA reads TGTGCCAGCAGCCCAACCCCCACGGGAGTTGAGCAGTTCTTC.

The chain employs TRBV7-9 and TRBJ2-3; 7 nucleotides match TRBD2. The V segment lost 5 bases and the J segment 7 bases; nucleotides outside the gene matches: 9. The CDR3 has 14 residues. Germline V CDR1 and CDR2: SEHNR, FQNEAQ (reference sequence). CDR3 nucleotides: TGTGCCAGCAGCCCCAGCGGGAATCGAAATACGCAGTATTTT. It codes for CASSPSGNRNTQYF.

The V call is TRBV11-3, the J call TRBJ2-3; 8 nucleotides match TRBD1. V lost 5 bases and J lost 4; bases outside the gene matches: 8. CDR3 size: 15 residues. Looked up from germline, CDR1 is SGHNT and CDR2 is YENEEA. The CDR3 region has the DNA TGTGCCAGCAGCCTAATGACAGGGGAACCAGATACGCAGTATTTT. Translation gives CASSLMTGEPDTQYF. The full variable domain, its missing parts supplied by reference TRBV11-3 and TRBJ2-3, is EAGVVQSPRYKIIEKKQPVAFWCNPISGHNTLYWYLQNLGQGPELLIRYENEEAVDDSQLPKDRFSAERLKGVDSTLKIQPAELGDSAVYLCASSLMTGEPDTQYFGPGTRLTVL.

The chain employs TRBV18 and TRBJ1-1; D gene ambiguous. The CDR3 extends over 15 amino acids. From germline, CDR1 is KGHSH and CDR2 LQKENI. Trimming left V 3 bases short and J 0 bases short, with 11 bases between. CDR3 coding DNA: TGTGCCAGCTCACCCCATTCTGGGTTGAACACTGAAGCTTTCTTT. Its translation: CASSPHSGLNTEAFF.

This chain uses TRBV19 with TRBJ1-1; no definite D call. Looked up from germline, CDR1 is LNHDA and CDR2 is SQIVND (reference sequence). This CDR3 is built from 13 residues. The V end was cut by 3 bases, the J end by 4 bases, with 9 bases between. The CDR3 bases are TGTGCCAGTAGTATTACCGGGGTCACTGAAGCTTTCTTT. This gives the protein CASSITGVTEAFF.

The chain joins TRBV29-1 to TRBJ2-7, with 8 bases matching TRBD1. The CDR3 consists of 14 residues. Losses at the gene ends were 4 bases for V and 1 base for J; bases not matched to a gene: 6. Per germline, CDR1 SQVTM and CDR2 ANQGSEA. DNA of the CDR3: TGCAGCGTTGTTGAGACAGGGGCTTCCTACGAGCAGTACTTC. It is translated as CSVVETGASYEQYF.

The chain links TRBV10-1 to TRBJ2-5, with D perhaps matching TRBD2 (5 bases). Germline CDR1 and CDR2: WNHNN and SYGVQD (reference sequence). V was cut by 5 bases and J by 4 bases, with 11 bases left in between. This CDR3 has 13 residues. CDR3 sequence reads: CASSREGGETQYF. Written as DNA, the CDR3 is TGCGCCAGCAGTAGGGAAGGAGGAGAGACCCAGTACTTC.

The V and J genes are TRBV27 and TRBJ2-7; TRBD1 aligns across 9 bases. Germline CDR1 is MNHEY and CDR2 is SMNVEV (reference sequence). The CDR3 totals 15 residues. J gave up 5 bases and V 2 bases, and 7 bases lay outside the gene matches. The CDR3 sequence: CASSLTGQGVHEQYF. CDR3 coding DNA: TGTGCCAGCAGTTTAACGGGACAGGGTGTTCACGAGCAGTACTTC.

In DNA form, the CDR3 reads TGTGCCAGCAGTTTAACCGGGGGGGAAAAACTGTTTTTT. Translating it yields CASSLTGGEKLFF. J is TRBJ1-4 and V is TRBV27, with D possibly matching TRBD1 (5 bases). Germline CDR1 is MNHEY and CDR2 is SMNVEV (reference sequence). There are 13 residues in the CDR3. Trimming removed 2 bases at V and 8 bases at J, with 9 bases between.

There are a few counts of this clone. V gene TRBV7-9 combines with J gene TRBJ2-7; TRBD2 matches at 7 bases. Germline V gene sequence: CDR1 SEHNR, CDR2 FQNEAQ (reference sequence). The V segment lost 6 bases and the J segment 3 bases; nucleotides outside the gene matches: 2. The CDR3 sequence is 12 residues long. CDR3 protein: CASSRDYYEQYF. CDR3 bases: TGTGCCAGCAGTCGGGACTACTACGAGCAGTACTTC. Supplemented by reference TRBV7-9 and TRBJ2-7, the full variable domain reads DTGVSQNPRHKITKRGQNVTFRCDPISEHNRLYWYRQTLGQGPEFLTYFQNEAQLEKSRLLSDRFSAERPKGSFSTLEIQRTEQGDSAMYLCASSRDYYEQYFGPGTRLTVT.

Only one count was recorded for this clone. The gene calls are TRBV7-9 and TRBJ2-3; 10 nucleotides line up with TRBD2. Germline-derived CDR1 and CDR2 are SEHNR and FQNEAQ (reference sequence). Losses at the gene ends were 1 base for V and 4 bases for J; bases not matched to a gene: 14. The CDR3 extends over 19 amino acids. The CDR3 DNA is TGTGCCAGCAGCTTAGGGGTAGCGGGGGGCGGGATCACCTCAGATACGCAGTATTTT. As protein: CASSLGVAGGGITSDTQYF.

The chain employs TRBV7-9 and TRBJ2-7; D uncertain. The V and J ends lost 1 base and 2 bases respectively, with 9 bases between them. Germline values: CDR1 SEHNR, CDR2 FQNEAQ (reference sequence). CDR3 length equals 14 residues. CDR3 DNA sequence: TGTGCCAGCAGCTTAGATGCAGAAACCTACGAGCAGTACTTC. Its translation: CASSLDAETYEQYF.

In its sample, this clone was seen once. The V call is TRBV4-2, the J call TRBJ1-1, with 10 bases matching TRBD1. Germline V gene data show CDR1 as LGHNA and CDR2 as YNFKEQ. The CDR3 totals 18 residues. Trimming at V came to 6 bases and at J to 0 bases, leaving 13 bases not matched to a gene. This CDR3 is CASRNRDRGSSMNTEAFF. CDR3 nucleotide sequence: TGTGCCAGCAGAAACCGGGACAGGGGATCCTCCATGAACACTGAAGCTTTCTTT.

Only a few counts were recorded for this clone. V gene TRBV2 combines with J gene TRBJ2-5; 8 nucleotides align to TRBD1. Losses at the gene ends were 4 bases for V and 4 bases for J; bases not matched to a gene: 11. The CDR3 totals 16 residues. The germline gives CDR1 SNHLY, CDR2 FYNNEI. The CDR3 sequence: CASSVYGQGGGETQYF. The CDR3 DNA follows: TGTGCCAGCAGTGTCTATGGACAGGGAGGTGGAGAGACCCAGTACTTC.

The rearrangement uses TRBV11-2 and TRBJ2-2; D is possibly TRBD1 or TRBD2 (6 bases each). V lost 5 bases, J lost 4 bases, and 17 bases lay in between. The CDR3 is 16 residues long. Per the germline V gene, CDR1 is SGHAT and CDR2 is FQNNGV. DNA of the CDR3: TGTGCCAGCAGCCCGGGGGCAGGACTGAGCACCGGGGAGCTGTTTTTT. Translated: CASSPGAGLSTGELFF.

V usage is TRBV19 and J usage is TRBJ2-7; maybe TRBD1 (5 bases). The germline CDR1 and CDR2 sequences are LNHDA and SQIVND (reference sequence). V shed 5 bases and J shed 4 bases, with 12 bases lying between them. The CDR3 spans 13 residues. DNA of the CDR3: TGTGCCAGTAGTGTCTCCCGACAGTACGAGCAGTACTTC. It is translated as CASSVSRQYEQYF.